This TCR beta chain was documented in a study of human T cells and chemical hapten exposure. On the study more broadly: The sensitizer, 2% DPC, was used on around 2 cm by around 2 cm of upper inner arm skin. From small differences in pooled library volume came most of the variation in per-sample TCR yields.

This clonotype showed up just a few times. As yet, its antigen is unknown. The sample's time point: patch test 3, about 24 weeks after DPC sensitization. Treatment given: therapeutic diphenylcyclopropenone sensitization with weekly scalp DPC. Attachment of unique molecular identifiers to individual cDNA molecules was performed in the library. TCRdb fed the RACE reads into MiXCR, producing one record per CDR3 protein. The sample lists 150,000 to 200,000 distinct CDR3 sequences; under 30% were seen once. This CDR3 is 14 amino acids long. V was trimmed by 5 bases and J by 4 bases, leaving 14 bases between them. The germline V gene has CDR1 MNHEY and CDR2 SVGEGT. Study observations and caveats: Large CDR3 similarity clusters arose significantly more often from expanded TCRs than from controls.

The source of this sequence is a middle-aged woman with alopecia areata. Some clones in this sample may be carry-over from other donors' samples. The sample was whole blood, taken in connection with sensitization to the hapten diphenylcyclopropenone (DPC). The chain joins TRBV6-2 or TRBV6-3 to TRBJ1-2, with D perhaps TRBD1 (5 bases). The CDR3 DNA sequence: TGTGCCAGCAGTGGCCGGGACGGAATCTATGGCTACACCTTC. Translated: CASSGRDGIYGYTF.